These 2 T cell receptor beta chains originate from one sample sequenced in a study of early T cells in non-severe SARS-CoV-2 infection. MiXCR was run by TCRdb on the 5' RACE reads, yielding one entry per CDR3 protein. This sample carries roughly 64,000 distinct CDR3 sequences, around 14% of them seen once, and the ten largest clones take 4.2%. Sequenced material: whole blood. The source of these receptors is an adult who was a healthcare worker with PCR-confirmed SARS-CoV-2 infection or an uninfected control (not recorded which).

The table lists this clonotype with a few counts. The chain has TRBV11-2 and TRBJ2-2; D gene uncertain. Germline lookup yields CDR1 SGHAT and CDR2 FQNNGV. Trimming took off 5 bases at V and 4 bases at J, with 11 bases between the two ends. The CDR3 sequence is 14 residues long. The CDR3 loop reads CASSPPLGTGELFF. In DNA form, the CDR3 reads TGTGCCAGCAGCCCCCCGCTGGGCACCGGGGAGCTGTTTTTT.

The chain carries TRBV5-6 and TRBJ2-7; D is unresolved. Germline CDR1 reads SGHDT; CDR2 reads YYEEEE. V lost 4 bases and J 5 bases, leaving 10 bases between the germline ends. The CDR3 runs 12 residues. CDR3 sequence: CASSISTDEQYF. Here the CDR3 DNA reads TGTGCCAGCAGCATCAGCACGGACGAGCAGTACTTC.